The entry that follows covers one T cell receptor (beta chain) sequence. These data come from a study of T cell responses to AZD1222 COVID-19 vaccine. CDR1 SGHNT and CDR2 YYREEE come from the germline V gene (reference sequence). The length of the CDR3 is 16 residues. Germline trimming cut 2 bases from V and 6 bases from J; bases unmatched to any gene: 10. Only in-frame clones appear in the TCRdb table, and some are missing; sequencing was by immunoSEQ multiplex PCR. This table holds about 97,000 clones, approximately 87% found once. The sequencing here drew on peripheral blood, taken 28 days after the second AZD1222 dose. The chain links TRBV5-4 to TRBJ2-7; TRBD2 matches at 11 bases. This sequence was found in an adult who received the AZD1222 COVID-19 vaccine. CDR3 region: CASSFELTSGIFEQYF. CDR3 DNA sequence: TGTGCCAGCAGCTTCGAATTGACTAGCGGGATTTTCGAGCAGTACTTC.